The 13 T cell receptor beta chains below come from one sample, sequenced in a study of cytomegalovirus exposure and HLA in healthy donors. PCR used 60 Vbeta primers and 13 Jbeta primers. Method: immunoSEQ multiplex PCR; TCRdb's copy keeps in-frame clones and lacks some. The sample table sets out tens of thousands of clones. The sequenced sample was PBMCs. These receptors all come from a woman in her twenties or thirties in good health and CMV-seronegative.

In regard to this clone: Other DNA sequences of this sample code for an identical CDR3. This chain links TRBV18 with TRBJ2-1; a weak D match, TRBD2 (5 bases). Germline CDR1 reads KGHSH; CDR2 reads LQKENI. V was trimmed by 3 bases and J by 1 base, leaving 13 bases between them. This CDR3 has 16 amino acids. The DNA of the CDR3 is TGTGCCAGCTCACCCTTGTCAGGACTGTCCTACAATGAGCAGTTCTTC. Its protein product is CASSPLSGLSYNEQFF.

The chain joins TRBV7-2 to TRBJ2-7; possibly TRBD2 for D (6 bases). Germline assignment: CDR1 SGHTA and CDR2 FQGNSA. CDR3 length: 15 amino acids. Between the trimmed V and J ends, which lost 8 bases and 1 base, there was a span of 18 bases. The CDR3 region is CASALSGELSYEQYF. DNA for the CDR3: TGTGCCAGCGCGCTATCGGGAGAACTTTCCTACGAGCAGTACTTC.

CDR3 sequence (DNA): TGTGCCAGCAGCTTAGCGGAGCAGGGCTACGAGCAGTACTTC. Translation gives CASSLAEQGYEQYF. The chain employs TRBV7-9 and TRBJ2-7; a weak D match, TRBD1 (5 bases). CDR1 and CDR2 from the germline V gene are SEHNR and FQNEAQ (reference sequence). This CDR3 region has 14 residues. Deletions cut 0 bases from V and 3 bases from J, with 9 bases between.

V is TRBV29-1 and J is TRBJ1-1; 7 bases map to TRBD1. The CDR3 sequence is 13 residues long. V was pared by 6 bases and J by 4 bases, with 8 bases of the junction left unmatched. Germline assignment: CDR1 SQVTM and CDR2 ANQGSEA. CDR3: CSVGQVLGTEAFF. CDR3 in DNA: TGCAGCGTCGGACAGGTCCTGGGCACTGAAGCTTTCTTT.

The CDR3 DNA is TGCGCCAGCAGTCGTTCCTACGATTGGGGACAGGGGGCGCGGGGCACTGAAGCTTTCTTT. Encoded protein: CASSRSYDWGQGARGTEAFF. The genes are TRBV23-1 and TRBJ1-1; 12 bases fit TRBD1. TRBV23-1 has ORF status, its function being uncertain. CDR3 length equals 20 residues. The V and J ends lost 4 bases and 4 bases, in that order; junction bases with no gene match: 19.

The chain combines TRBV30 with TRBJ1-1; D not resolved. Trimming removed 5 bases at V and 0 bases at J, with 13 bases between. From germline, CDR1 is GTSNPN and CDR2 SVGIG (reference sequence). The CDR3 length is 14 residues. CDR3: CAWGRNALNTEAFF. In DNA, the CDR3 is TGTGCCTGGGGCAGAAACGCCTTGAACACTGAAGCTTTCTTT.

The chain carries TRBV6-6 and TRBJ2-1, with 8 bases identical to TRBD2. CDR1 is MNHNY and CDR2 is SVGAGI in the germline V gene (reference sequence). J gave up 7 bases and V 5 bases, and 4 bases lay outside the gene matches. The CDR3 is 13 residues long. The CDR3 spells CASSSGSGNEQFF. In DNA, the CDR3 is TGTGCCAGCAGTAGCGGGAGTGGGAATGAGCAGTTCTTC.

DNA of the CDR3: TGTGCCAGCAGCTTGGGGTCTGGGGCGAACACCATATATTTT. Its translation is CASSLGSGANTIYF. This sequence joins TRBV5-4 and TRBJ1-3, with a tentative D call TRBD1 (5 bases). The CDR3 is made up of 14 amino acids. The V end was cut by 0 bases, the J end by 7 bases, with 11 bases between. Looked up from germline, CDR1 is SGHNT and CDR2 is YYREEE (reference sequence).

The chain recombines TRBV10-3 with TRBJ2-7; tentatively, D is TRBD1 (6 bases). This CDR3 spans 16 amino acids. The ends were cut back, 0 bases at V and 7 bases at J, with 19 bases in the middle. The germline CDR1 and CDR2 sequences are ENHRY and SYGVKD. The CDR3 sequence: CAISESGAHTDTEQYF. The CDR3 DNA is TGTGCCATCAGTGAGTCGGGGGCGCATACGGATACAGAGCAGTACTTC.

The V call is TRBV5-1, the J call TRBJ1-1; D gene ambiguous. The ends were cut back, 0 bases at V and 1 base at J, with 10 bases in the middle. CDR1 SGHRS and CDR2 YFSETQ come from the germline V gene. The CDR3 sequence is 15 residues long. In DNA, the CDR3 is TGCGCCAGCAGCTTGGTGGGCCAGGCGAACACTGAAGCTTTCTTT. Protein: CASSLVGQANTEAFF.

V is TRBV10-3 and J is TRBJ1-2; 10 bases align to TRBD1. The CDR3 sequence is 13 residues long. The V and J ends lost 6 bases and 2 bases, in that order; junction bases with no gene match: 0. Germline CDR1 ENHRY, CDR2 SYGVKD. CDR3: CAIRGQGNYGYTF. CDR3 sequence (DNA): TGTGCCATCAGGGGACAGGGGAACTATGGCTACACCTTC.

The chain has TRBV29-1 and TRBJ2-5; D might be TRBD2 (6 bases). CDR3 length: 13 residues. The germline gives CDR1 SQVTM, CDR2 ANQGSEA. The V end lost 4 bases, the J end lost 3 bases, and 12 bases lay between the germline ends. CDR3 protein: CSVGGLFKETQYF. In DNA form, the CDR3 reads TGCAGCGTTGGGGGACTCTTCAAAGAGACCCAGTACTTC.

The chain joins TRBV7-8 to TRBJ1-5; possible D gene TRBD1, 5 bases. The CDR3 covers 17 residues. Germline V lookup: CDR1 SGHVS, CDR2 FQNEAQ. The V and J ends lost 1 base and 0 bases respectively, with 13 bases between them. The CDR3 here is CASSLEAGRYSNQPQHF. The CDR3 DNA is TGTGCCAGCAGCTTAGAGGCAGGGCGATATAGCAATCAGCCCCAGCATTTT.